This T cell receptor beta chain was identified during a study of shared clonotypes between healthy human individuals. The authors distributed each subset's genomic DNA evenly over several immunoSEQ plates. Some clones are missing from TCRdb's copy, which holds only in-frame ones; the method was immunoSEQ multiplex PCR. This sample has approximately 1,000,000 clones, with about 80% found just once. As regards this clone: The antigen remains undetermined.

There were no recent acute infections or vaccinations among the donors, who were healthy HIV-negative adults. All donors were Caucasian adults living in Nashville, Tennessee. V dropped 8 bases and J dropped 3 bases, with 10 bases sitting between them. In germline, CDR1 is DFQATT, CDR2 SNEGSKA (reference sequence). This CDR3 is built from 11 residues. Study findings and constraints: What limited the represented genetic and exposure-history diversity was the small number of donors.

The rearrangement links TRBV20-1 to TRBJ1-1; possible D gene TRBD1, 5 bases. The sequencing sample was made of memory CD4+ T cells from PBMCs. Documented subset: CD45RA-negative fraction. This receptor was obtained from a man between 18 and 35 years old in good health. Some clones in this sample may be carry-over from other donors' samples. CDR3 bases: TGCAGTCCTTCGACAGACACTGAAGCTTTCTTT. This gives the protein CSPSTDTEAFF.